The clone carrying this T cell receptor (beta chain) was picked up a small number of times. The PBMCs were taken from about 9.7 ml of fresh peripheral blood. These data originate in a study of T cells in Graves' hyperthyroidism and ophthalmopathy. Authors of the study amplified TCR beta CDR3 regions from RNA transcripts. The primer set for the first-round RT-PCR of the TCR CDR3 was HTBI. TCRdb re-analysed the multiplex PCR reads in MiXCR, keeping a single row per CDR3 protein. The top ten clones hold around an eighth of a sample with hundreds of thousands of distinct CDR3 sequences, around 14% of them seen once. V lost 2 bases to trimming and J lost 4 bases, with 11 bases between them. The CDR3 contains 13 residues. CDR1 and CDR2 from the germline V gene are SQVTM and ANQGSEA.

The gene calls are TRBV29-1 and TRBJ1-2; D may be TRBD1 (5 bases). The receptor was derived from a woman aged 18-29 years with Graves' hyperthyroidism. The sequencing sample was made of blood. CDR3 in amino acids: CSVENGGPYGYTF. CDR3 in DNA: TGCAGCGTTGAAAACGGGGGACCCTATGGCTACACCTTC.